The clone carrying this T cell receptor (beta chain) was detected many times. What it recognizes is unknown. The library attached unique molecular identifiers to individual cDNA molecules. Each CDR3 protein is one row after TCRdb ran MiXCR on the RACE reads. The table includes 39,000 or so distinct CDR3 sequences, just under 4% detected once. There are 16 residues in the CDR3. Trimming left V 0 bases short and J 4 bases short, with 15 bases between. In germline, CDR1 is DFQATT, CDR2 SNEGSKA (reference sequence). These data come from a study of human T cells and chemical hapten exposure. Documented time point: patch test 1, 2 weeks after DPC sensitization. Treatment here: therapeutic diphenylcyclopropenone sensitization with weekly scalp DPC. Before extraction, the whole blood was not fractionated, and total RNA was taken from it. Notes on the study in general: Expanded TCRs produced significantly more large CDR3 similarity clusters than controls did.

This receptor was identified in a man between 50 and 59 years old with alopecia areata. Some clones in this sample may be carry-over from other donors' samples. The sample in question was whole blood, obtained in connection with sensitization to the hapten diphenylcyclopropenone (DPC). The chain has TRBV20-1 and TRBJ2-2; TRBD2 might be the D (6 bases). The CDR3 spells CSAREGHGGSTGELFF. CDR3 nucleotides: TGCAGTGCTAGAGAGGGGCACGGAGGGAGCACCGGGGAGCTGTTTTTT.